This T cell receptor (beta chain) was observed in a study of CD8+ T cells in alopecia areata. Extracted from the samples, RNA was reverse transcribed into cDNA to serve as the sequencing template. Here immunoSEQ multiplex PCR was the method, and the copy in TCRdb shows in-frame clones only, minus some. The sample holds about 150,000 clones, 50% to 65% seen once. The germline V gene has CDR1 MNHEY and CDR2 SVGAGI. The trim removed 6 bases at V and 8 bases at J, leaving 9 bases unmatched. CDR3 length: 13 amino acids. On this clone: Its target is unknown.

Whole-study results and caveats: Tissue-resident alphabeta T cells belonging to normal skin likewise get sequenced within scalp specimens. Lesional scalp displayed greater clonality than normal scalp, most notably in alopecia totalis/universalis. Mice gave a clearer picture of TCR sharing than patients did, possibly for HLA-related reasons.

Sequencing was done on a sample of CD4+ T cells sorted from blood. J is TRBJ1-2 and V is TRBV6-5; 7 positions agree with TRBD1. This TCR came from a human donor in good health. The CDR3 sequence: CASRTDRAGGYTF. The CDR3 DNA reads TGTGCCAGCAGGACCGACAGGGCTGGAGGCTACACCTTC.